The 17 T cell receptor beta chains below come from one sample, sequenced in a study of cytomegalovirus exposure and HLA in healthy donors. The PCR used 60 Vbeta and 13 Jbeta primers. The repertoire was sequenced with immunoSEQ multiplex PCR; TCRdb's copy has only in-frame clones and lacks some. The sample lists approximately 180,000 clones, 77% seen once, with about 1.5% in the top ten. The sequencing sample was made of PBMCs. All receptors come from a woman aged 30 to 39 in good health and CMV-seropositive.

This chain joins TRBV19 and TRBJ2-5; 7 bases map to TRBD2. Trimming removed 5 bases from V and 7 bases from J; junction bases left unmatched: 7. Looked up from germline, CDR1 is LNHDA and CDR2 is SQIVND (reference sequence). This CDR3 region has 13 residues. CDR3 region: CASSFAGEVTQYF. In DNA form, the CDR3 reads TGTGCCAGTAGTTTTGCGGGGGAGGTGACCCAGTACTTC.

A single count supports this clone. The chain is built from TRBV5-1 and TRBJ2-1; possibly TRBD2 for D (6 bases). V shed 4 bases and J shed 2 bases, with 10 bases lying between them. The CDR3 consists of 14 residues. CDR1 is SGHRS and CDR2 is YFSETQ in the germline V gene. CDR3 in amino acids: CASSRPGAYNEQFF. The DNA for the CDR3 is TGCGCCAGCAGCCGACCGGGGGCCTACAATGAGCAGTTCTTC.

This clone was detected once. V usage is TRBV7-2 and J usage is TRBJ2-7; D gene ambiguous. In germline, CDR1 is SGHTA, CDR2 FQGNSA. CDR3 length: 15 amino acids. Trimming took 5 bases from V and 5 from J, leaving 19 bases between them. CDR3 sequence (DNA): TGTGCCAGCAGCCCCGGGTCTGGTTTTTTTAACGAGCAGTACTTC. This codes for CASSPGSGFFNEQYF.

This rearrangement joins TRBV5-1 to TRBJ2-5, with 7 bases matching TRBD1. CDR3 length equals 15 residues. After removal of 4 bases from V and 2 bases from J, the junction contained 8 bases not matched to a gene. In germline, CDR1 is SGHRS, CDR2 YFSETQ. CDR3 coding DNA: TGCGCCAGCAGCCCAGGACAGGCGTTTCAAGAGACCCAGTACTTC. Encoded protein: CASSPGQAFQETQYF.

This clone was observed once. The V gene is TRBV5-6, the J gene TRBJ2-7, with TRBD2 identical over 8 bases. J gave up 0 bases and V 0 bases, and 2 bases lay outside the gene matches. This CDR3 comprises 15 residues. In germline, CDR1 is SGHDT, CDR2 YYEEEE. CDR3 sequence reads: CASSLVGTSSYEQYF. In nucleotides, the CDR3 is TGTGCCAGCAGCTTGGTGGGGACTAGCTCCTACGAGCAGTACTTC.

This sequence joins TRBV6-6 and TRBJ2-7; 7 bases map to TRBD2. Germline-derived CDR1 and CDR2 are MNHNY and SVGAGI (reference sequence). V was pared by 11 bases and J by 8 bases, with 21 bases of the junction left unmatched. This CDR3 has 15 residues. As DNA, the CDR3 is TGTGCCTCAAATCGGGAAGGGACTACCATACGAAAGCAGTACTTC. Translating gives CASNREGTTIRKQYF.

The chain joins TRBV6-7 to TRBJ2-7; tentative D call: TRBD2 (6 bases). Being an ORF, TRBV6-7 has a function that is uncertain. V was trimmed by 0 bases and J by 2 bases, leaving 26 bases between them. This CDR3 comprises 20 residues. The CDR3 region is CASSYSSCPGLLAGPYEQYF. Here the CDR3 DNA reads TGTGCCAGCAGTTACTCGAGCTGCCCGGGACTCCTCGCTGGGCCCTACGAGCAGTACTTC.

The V gene is TRBV5-4, the J gene TRBJ1-5; unclear D gene. The CDR3 is 15 amino acids. Trimming took off 2 bases at V and 0 bases at J, with 9 bases between the two ends. In germline, CDR1 is SGHNT, CDR2 YYREEE (reference sequence). The CDR3 DNA reads TGTGCCAGCAGCTTCGAACAGAGTAGCAATCAGCCCCAGCATTTT. It codes for CASSFEQSSNQPQHF.

This chain connects TRBV7-2 to TRBJ1-1, with D possibly being TRBD1 (5 bases). V gave up 5 bases and J gave up 6 bases, with 19 bases separating them. Germline V gene lookup returns CDR1 SGHTA and CDR2 FQGNSA. The CDR3 extends over 15 amino acids. The CDR3 nucleotides read TGTGCCAGCAGCCTCTCGGGAGGGGCCTATGCTGAAGCTTTCTTT. Residues: CASSLSGGAYAEAFF.

The rearrangement links TRBV6-6 to TRBJ1-5; 8 bases are shared with TRBD1. J gave up 0 bases and V 5 bases, and 0 bases lay outside the gene matches. This CDR3 comprises 14 residues. CDR1 is MNHNY, CDR2 SVGAGI, per germline (reference sequence). CDR3 in amino acids: CASSGQGSNQPQHF. The CDR3 nucleotides read TGTGCCAGCAGTGGACAGGGTAGCAATCAGCCCCAGCATTTT.

V usage is TRBV18 and J usage is TRBJ2-3; tentatively, D is TRBD1 (6 bases). CDR3 length: 16 residues. The germline CDR1 and CDR2 sequences are KGHSH and LQKENI. The germline V and J ends were trimmed by 3 bases and 0 bases, with 13 bases remaining between them. The CDR3 loop is CASSPRGLGSTDTQYF. The DNA for the CDR3 is TGTGCCAGCTCACCCAGGGGCTTAGGGAGCACAGATACGCAGTATTTT.

For this clone: An end of the junction does not agree with germline; a read error may underlie this. The rearrangement links TRBV4-1 to TRBJ2-7, with D perhaps matching TRBD2 (5 bases). CDR1 is MGHRA and CDR2 is YSYEKL in the germline V gene. This CDR3 has 13 amino acids. For the CDR3, the DNA is TGCGCCAGCAGCCAAGAAGGGAGCTACGAGCAGTGCTTC. Protein: CASSQEGSYEQCF.

This clone was seen more than once but under ten times. This rearrangement joins TRBV11-2 to TRBJ2-2, with D maybe TRBD1 (6 bases). Trimming removed 3 bases from V and 8 bases from J, with 16 bases in between. Germline CDR1 reads SGHAT; CDR2 reads FQNNGV. This CDR3 spans 15 amino acids. The CDR3 region is CASSFVLVQGGELFF. DNA for the CDR3: TGTGCCAGCAGCTTCGTACTCGTGCAGGGGGGGGAGCTGTTTTTT.

The V gene is TRBV20-1, the J gene TRBJ1-1; D is uncertain. CDR1 and CDR2 from the germline V gene are DFQATT and SNEGSKA (reference sequence). The CDR3 is 11 residues long. The germline V and J ends were trimmed by 1 base and 5 bases, with 5 bases remaining between them. The CDR3 spells CSARGGTEAFF. CDR3 in DNA: TGCAGTGCTAGAGGCGGTACTGAAGCTTTCTTT.

The chain has TRBV30 and TRBJ1-5, with 9 bases that match TRBD1. This CDR3 region has 14 residues. The V gene end was trimmed by 1 base and the J gene end by 6 bases; junction bases not matched to a gene: 4. Germline V gene sequence: CDR1 GTSNPN, CDR2 SVGIG (reference sequence). The CDR3 DNA reads TGTGCCTGGAGTGGTACAGGGGGCGGTCAGCCCCAGCATTTT. As protein: CAWSGTGGGQPQHF.

The gene calls are TRBV10-3 and TRBJ2-3; no clear D. This CDR3 has 14 residues. Per the germline V gene, CDR1 is ENHRY and CDR2 is SYGVKD. Trimming took 4 bases from V and 2 from J, leaving 10 bases between them. CDR3 amino acids: CAISVEASTDTQYF. CDR3 DNA: TGTGCCATCAGTGTTGAGGCCTCCACAGATACGCAGTATTTT.

The chain joins TRBV7-3 to TRBJ2-2; D remains ambiguous. Germline loops: CDR1 SGHTA, CDR2 FQGTGA. V was trimmed by 5 bases and J by 2 bases, leaving 12 bases between them. The CDR3 has 15 residues. For the CDR3, the DNA is TGTGCCAGCAGCCCCGCCCCGGTTAACACCGGGGAGCTGTTTTTT. Residues: CASSPAPVNTGELFF.